These 17 T cell receptor beta chains share one sample of origin, sequenced in a study of Graves' ophthalmopathy and Graves' hyperthyroidism. For repertoire sequencing, the TCR beta CDR3 regions were amplified from RNA transcripts. HTBI primers were used in a first-round RT-PCR, which preceded a second-round multiplex PCR. TCRdb reprocessed the multiplex PCR reads with MiXCR, giving one entry per CDR3 protein. The data hold 200,000 to 250,000 distinct CDR3 sequences, with 20% to 25% observed a single time. The material sequenced was peripheral blood. These receptors originate from a woman aged 45 to 65 with Graves' ophthalmopathy.

This clonotype was found many times. The V call is TRBV7-9, the J call TRBJ2-7, with unresolved D. The V end lost 4 bases, the J end lost 2 bases, and 12 bases lay between the germline ends. Per the germline V gene, CDR1 is SEHNR and CDR2 is FQNEAQ (reference sequence). The CDR3 extends over 14 amino acids. CDR3 residues: CASSSKGGPYEQYF. In DNA, the CDR3 is TGTGCCAGCAGCTCGAAAGGTGGGCCCTACGAGCAGTACTTC.

At least ten counts were recorded for this clonotype. This chain joins TRBV20-1 and TRBJ1-2; possibly TRBD1 for D (5 bases). CDR1 DFQATT and CDR2 SNEGSKA come from the germline V gene (reference sequence). V lost 6 bases and J lost 4, with 18 bases in between. This CDR3 region has 14 residues. This chain's CDR3 is CSAGVKGYGYGYTF. The DNA of the CDR3 is TGCAGTGCGGGGGTTAAGGGGTATGGCTATGGCTACACCTTC.

This clonotype was recorded at least ten times. The genes are TRBV28 and TRBJ1-1, with a weak D call TRBD1 (5 bases). Germline CDR1 and CDR2: MDHEN and SYDVKM. CDR3 length: 11 amino acids. The V and J ends lost 10 bases and 6 bases respectively, with 12 bases between them. CDR3 nucleotides: TGTGCCAACAGGTCCAATGCTGAAGCTTTCTTT. Its protein product is CANRSNAEAFF. The full variable domain, in which reference TRBV28 and TRBJ1-1 provide the parts outside the CDR3, is DVKVTQSSRYLVKRTGEKVFLECVQDMDHENMFWYRQDPGLGLRLIYFSYDVKMKEKGDIPEGYSVSREKKERFSLILESASTNQTSMYLCANRSNAEAFFGQGTRLTVV.

The genes are TRBV24-1 and TRBJ2-5; tentatively, D is TRBD1 (5 bases). Trimming pared 1 base from V and 4 bases from J, leaving 12 bases between. The CDR3 is 15 residues long. CDR1 KGHDR and CDR2 SFDVKD come from the germline V gene. As DNA, the CDR3 is TGTGCCACCAGTGATTTCTCGGGCAGGGCAGAGACCCAGTACTTC. It yields the protein CATSDFSGRAETQYF.

The sample holds a few counts of this clonotype. This chain joins TRBV27 and TRBJ1-1; 8 bases match TRBD1. V trimming: 5 bases; J trimming: 0 bases; junction bases outside the gene matches: 11. The length of the CDR3 is 17 residues. Germline CDR1 is MNHEY and CDR2 is SMNVEV (reference sequence). CDR3 DNA: TGTGCCAGCAGTCTCACCCCGACAGGGGCTATGAACACTGAAGCTTTCTTT. Amino acids: CASSLTPTGAMNTEAFF.

The chain is built from TRBV3-1 and TRBJ1-1; unclear D gene. The V end was cut by 0 bases, the J end by 0 bases, with 8 bases between. The CDR3 is 15 residues long. CDR1 and CDR2 from the germline V gene are LGHDT and YNNKEL (reference sequence). CDR3 loop: CASSQDLSLNTEAFF. The CDR3 coding sequence is TGTGCCAGCAGCCAAGATCTGAGTCTGAACACTGAAGCTTTCTTT.

This clonotype was seen many times. The rearrangement joins TRBV5-5 to TRBJ2-7; TRBD2 matches 12 bases. Germline CDR1 SGHKS, CDR2 YYEKEE (reference sequence). V shed 0 bases and J 0 bases; nucleotides not matched to a gene: 13. CDR3 length: 20 residues. The CDR3 protein is CASSLEGTSGLMGSSYEQYF. As DNA, the CDR3 is TGTGCCAGCAGCTTGGAGGGGACTAGCGGGCTGATGGGGAGCTCCTACGAGCAGTACTTC. The full variable domain, completed using reference TRBV5-5 and TRBJ2-7, is DAGVTQSPTHLIKTRGQQVTLRCSPISGHKSVSWYQQVLGQGPQFIFQYYEKEERGRGNFPDRFSARQFPNYSSELNVNALLLGDSALYLCASSLEGTSGLMGSSYEQYFGPGTRLTVT.

This clonotype was seen repeatedly, ten times or more. The rearrangement uses TRBV9 and TRBJ2-7; the match to TRBD2 covers 8 bases. With V trimmed by 3 bases and J by 3 bases, 5 bases remained unmatched. Germline V gene lookup returns CDR1 SGDLS and CDR2 YYNGEE. The CDR3 consists of 14 residues. DNA for the CDR3: TGTGCCAGCAGCGCCGGGACTAGAGGCTACGAGCAGTACTTC. This gives the protein CASSAGTRGYEQYF.

V usage is TRBV12-3 or TRBV12-4 and J usage is TRBJ2-7, with D unresolved. The V and J ends lost 7 bases and 4 bases respectively, with 2 bases between them. This CDR3 is built from 9 residues. The CDR3 coding sequence is TGTGCCAGCACTTACGAGCAGTACTTC. It encodes CASTYEQYF.

This clonotype has more than one count but fewer than ten. The gene calls are TRBV13 and TRBJ2-2; D may be TRBD1 or TRBD2 (7 bases each). CDR1 is PRHDT, CDR2 FYEKMQ, per germline (reference sequence). The CDR3 runs to 17 residues. The V end lost 5 bases, the J end lost 6 bases, and 22 bases lay between the germline ends. CDR3 in amino acids: CASSTTSWGGQPGELFF. The DNA for the CDR3 is TGTGCCAGCAGCACCACGAGCTGGGGGGGACAGCCCGGGGAGCTGTTTTTT.

V gene TRBV4-1 combines with J gene TRBJ2-2; 7 bases align to TRBD2. Trimming cost V 2 bases and J 0 bases; bases outside gene matches: 0. Germline CDR1 is MGHRA and CDR2 is YSYEKL. The CDR3 sequence is 15 residues long. The CDR3, as DNA: TGCGCCAGCAGCCAAAGCGGGGCGAACACCGGGGAGCTGTTTTTT. Translated, it gives CASSQSGANTGELFF.

This clonotype was counted ten times or more. This could be a read error, since a much larger clone is one nucleotide away. The genes are TRBV6-1 and TRBJ1-1, with D unresolved. The CDR3 has 12 residues. V was shortened by 10 bases and J by 3 bases, with 12 bases between the two germline ends. Germline assignment: CDR1 MNHNS and CDR2 SASEGT. In nucleotides, the CDR3 is TGTGCCACCACGGACGGGTACACTGAAGCTTTCTTT. This translates into CATTDGYTEAFF.

This clonotype was seen many times. Here the CDR3 DNA reads TGTGCCACCGCAGGGTTTAGCAATCAGCCCCAGCATTTT. This translates into CATAGFSNQPQHF. The chain is built from TRBV12-3 or TRBV12-4 and TRBJ1-5, with a weak D call TRBD1 (5 bases). The CDR3 consists of 13 residues. V was clipped by 10 bases and J by 0 bases, with 10 bases between them.

The chain joins TRBV6-1 to TRBJ2-7, with D tentatively TRBD1 (6 bases). CDR1 and CDR2 from the germline V gene are MNHNS and SASEGT. Trimming pared 8 bases from V and 0 bases from J, leaving 8 bases between. The CDR3 extends over 12 amino acids. CDR3 sequence (DNA): TGTGCCAGCCAACAGGGCTCCTACGAGCAGTACTTC. This gives the protein CASQQGSYEQYF.

In its sample, this clonotype was seen many times. The chain uses TRBV5-1 and TRBJ1-2; D unclear. CDR3 size: 14 residues. Germline loops: CDR1 SGHRS, CDR2 YFSETQ. V lost 4 bases, J lost 0 bases, and 10 bases lay in between. The CDR3 loop reads CASSPDGTNYGYTF. In DNA, the CDR3 is TGCGCCAGCAGCCCCGACGGAACTAACTATGGCTACACCTTC.

This clonotype appeared many times. At one of its ends the junction is not consistent with the germline gene, which may arise from a read error. The chain uses TRBV10-2 and TRBJ2-5; no clear D. The CDR3 consists of 15 residues. Germline-derived CDR1 and CDR2 are WSHSY and SAAADI. The CDR3 nucleotides are TGCGCCGGCAGTGCGCGTAATCCTCAAGAAAGGACCCAGTACTTC. It translates to CAGSARNPQERTQYF.

This clonotype was seen at least ten times. This chain connects TRBV2 to TRBJ1-5; tentative D call: TRBD1 (6 bases). The CDR3 has 14 residues. CDR1 and CDR2 (germline): SNHLY, FYNNEI. Deletions cut 4 bases from V and 7 bases from J, with 14 bases between. The CDR3 DNA sequence: TGTGCCAGCAGTGTGTACAGGGTGGGACAGCCCCAGCATTTT. It is translated as CASSVYRVGQPQHF.